A single sample is the source of the 13 T cell receptor beta chains below, sequenced in a study of cytomegalovirus exposure and HLA in healthy donors. 60 Vbeta and 13 Jbeta primers were used in PCR. Some clones are missing from TCRdb's copy, which holds only in-frame ones; the method was immunoSEQ multiplex PCR. The data contain under 150,000 clones, roughly four fifths of them singletons. The source material was PBMCs. The receptors were gathered from a girl aged 2 to 9 in good health and CMV-seronegative.

The V and J genes are TRBV5-6 and TRBJ1-2; no definite D call. Germline values: CDR1 SGHDT, CDR2 YYEEEE. V was shortened by 5 bases and J by 4 bases, with 12 bases between the two germline ends. The CDR3 is made up of 13 amino acids. CDR3 in DNA: TGTGCCAGCAGGTTTAGACTGGGCTATGGCTACACCTTC. Translation: CASRFRLGYGYTF.

This rearrangement joins TRBV9 to TRBJ1-5, with TRBD1 identical over 8 bases. Trimming cost V 4 bases and J 7 bases; bases outside gene matches: 10. The CDR3 totals 15 residues. Germline V CDR1 and CDR2: SGDLS, YYNGEE. The CDR3 coding sequence is TGTGCCAGCAGCAGAGATGGACAGGGCCGACAGCCCCAGCATTTT. Encoded protein: CASSRDGQGRQPQHF.

This clone was counted once. The V call is TRBV5-1, the J call TRBJ2-7; TRBD1 agrees at 11 bases. There are 13 residues in the CDR3. The germline V gene has CDR1 SGHRS and CDR2 YFSETQ. The trim removed 4 bases at V and 7 bases at J, leaving 4 bases unmatched. In DNA form, the CDR3 reads TGCGCCAGCAGCACCGGGACAGGGGGAGAGCAGTACTTC. Protein sequence: CASSTGTGGEQYF.

This clone was seen a handful of times. The rearrangement uses TRBV7-3 and TRBJ2-1, with D unclear. The V end was cut by 2 bases, the J end by 7 bases, with 9 bases between. The length of the CDR3 is 13 residues. Germline loops: CDR1 SGHTA, CDR2 FQGTGA. The CDR3 loop reads CASSLGGMNEQFF. The CDR3, as DNA: TGTGCCAGCAGCTTAGGCGGAATGAATGAGCAGTTCTTC.

The CDR3 bases are TGTGCCAGCAGCCAAAGATCAGATAGCAATCAGCCCCAGCATTTT. This gives the protein CASSQRSDSNQPQHF. The chain has TRBV4-2 and TRBJ1-5, with unresolved D. The V gene's germline CDR1 is LGHNA and CDR2 YNFKEQ. The CDR3 spans 15 residues. Trimming removed 2 bases at V and 0 bases at J, with 8 bases between.

The rearrangement joins TRBV7-9 to TRBJ1-5; unclear D gene. V was shortened by 9 bases and J by 4 bases, with 4 bases between the two germline ends. The CDR3 covers 10 residues. Germline V gene sequence: CDR1 SEHNR, CDR2 FQNEAQ (reference sequence). The CDR3 here is CASSNQPQHF. The CDR3 nucleotides read TGTGCCAGTTCTAATCAGCCCCAGCATTTT.

This clone was seen just once. The rearrangement joins TRBV7-9 to TRBJ2-3; 16 bases agree with TRBD2. Per germline, CDR1 SEHNR and CDR2 FQNEAQ (reference sequence). CDR3 length: 16 amino acids. V lost 4 bases and J lost 5; bases outside the gene matches: 3. The chain's CDR3 is CASSSGLAGGLDTQYF. CDR3 bases: TGTGCCAGCAGCTCGGGACTAGCGGGGGGGCTAGATACGCAGTATTTT.

V is TRBV7-9 and J is TRBJ2-3; D ambiguous. Trimming removed 2 bases from V and 0 bases from J, with 12 bases in between. The CDR3 loop spans 16 amino acids. Germline lookup yields CDR1 SEHNR and CDR2 FQNEAQ (reference sequence). CDR3 coding DNA: TGTGCCAGCAGCTTATTGGAGCGAATAAGCACAGATACGCAGTATTTT. Its protein is CASSLLERISTDTQYF.

V is TRBV30 and J is TRBJ1-2; D gene ambiguous. From germline, CDR1 is GTSNPN and CDR2 SVGIG (reference sequence). The CDR3 is 13 residues long. Trimming stripped 4 bases from V and 8 bases from J, with 17 bases between. CDR3 amino acids: CAWKMTTFAGYTF. The DNA of the CDR3 is TGTGCCTGGAAGATGACGACATTTGCCGGCTACACCTTC.

The chain carries TRBV2 and TRBJ2-5; no firm D call. The J call is in doubt because the DNA end fits TRBJ2-7 better. The germline gives CDR1 SNHLY, CDR2 FYNNEI. CDR3 length: 13 amino acids. The CDR3 DNA follows: TGTGCCAGCAGGCGGTTGAGCTCCTACGAGCAGTACTTC. It codes for CASRRLSSYEQYF.

The chain recombines TRBV28 with TRBJ2-5, with 9 bases that match TRBD2. Germline CDR1 MDHEN, CDR2 SYDVKM. The CDR3 consists of 15 residues. The J segment lost 5 bases and the V segment lost 7 bases, leaving 11 bases of the junction unmatched. The CDR3 is CASIDVSGSEETQYF. CDR3 sequence (DNA): TGTGCCAGCATTGACGTTAGCGGGAGTGAGGAGACCCAGTACTTC.

The chain links TRBV4-1 to TRBJ2-1; D not certain. There are 17 residues in the CDR3. Trimming removed 2 bases from V and 5 bases from J, with 19 bases in between. The V gene's germline CDR1 is MGHRA and CDR2 YSYEKL. The CDR3 DNA sequence: TGCGCCAGCAGCCAACCCCCTACCCGATTCACCAACAATGAGCAGTTCTTC. Its translation is CASSQPPTRFTNNEQFF.

The rearrangement uses TRBV10-3 and TRBJ2-7, with 8 bases fitting TRBD2. This CDR3 is 14 amino acids long. Germline CDR1 reads ENHRY; CDR2 reads SYGVKD. Trimming removed 2 bases from V and 6 bases from J; junction bases left unmatched: 6. CDR3 loop: CAISEPGLVTEQYF. In DNA, the CDR3 is TGTGCCATCAGTGAGCCGGGACTAGTTACCGAGCAGTACTTC.